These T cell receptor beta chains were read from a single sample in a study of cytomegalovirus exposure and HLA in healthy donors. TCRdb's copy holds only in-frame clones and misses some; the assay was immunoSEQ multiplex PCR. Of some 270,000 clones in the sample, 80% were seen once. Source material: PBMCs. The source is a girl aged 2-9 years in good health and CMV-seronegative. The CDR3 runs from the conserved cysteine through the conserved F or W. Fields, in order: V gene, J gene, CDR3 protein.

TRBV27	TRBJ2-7	CASSRGGGKASYEQYF
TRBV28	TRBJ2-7	CASSGTGGLYEQYF
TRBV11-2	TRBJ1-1	CASSLTTEAFF
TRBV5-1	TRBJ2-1	CASSGGAGRGDSYNEQFF
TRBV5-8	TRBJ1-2	CASSPGTGIYGYTF
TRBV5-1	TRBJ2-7	CASSSGTGDYEQYF
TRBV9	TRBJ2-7	CASSVGASYEQYF
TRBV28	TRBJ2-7	CASSLSGLSYEQYF
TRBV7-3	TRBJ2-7	CASSLKAEGNEQYF
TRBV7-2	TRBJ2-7	CASSWSSGSWEQYF
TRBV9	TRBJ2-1	CASSVGWGLTYNEQFF
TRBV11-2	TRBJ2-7	CASSLGLAVYEQYF
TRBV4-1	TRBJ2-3	CASSQVVLRTDTQYF
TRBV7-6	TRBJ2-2	CASSFRNREGGELFF
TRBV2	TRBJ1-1	CASSQTGLNTEAFF
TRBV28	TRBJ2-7	CASSRKGAYEQYF
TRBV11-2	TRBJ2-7	CASSFRDRVAYEQYF
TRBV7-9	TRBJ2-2	CASSSVPGQLNTGELFF
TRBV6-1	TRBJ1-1	CASSGSADSAFF
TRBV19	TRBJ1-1	CASSIRGQRTLTEAFF
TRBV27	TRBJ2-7	CASSLTRGILQYEQYF
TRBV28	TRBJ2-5	CASSRGLVGSETQYF
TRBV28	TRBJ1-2	CASTSGGLGGYTF
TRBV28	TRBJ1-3	CASSLSRRGPGNTIYF
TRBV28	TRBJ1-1	CASSEITGTGTTEAFF
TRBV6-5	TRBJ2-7	CASSRGGPPSNEQYF
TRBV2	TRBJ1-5	CASNDNRGWAQHF
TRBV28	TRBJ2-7	CARGTDSYEQYF
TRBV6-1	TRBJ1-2	CASSESISGRVGNGYTF
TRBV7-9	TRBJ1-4	CASSPGTWVATNEKLFF
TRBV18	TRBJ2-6	CASSLLAAGGSSGANVLTF
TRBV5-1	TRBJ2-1	CASSQQSSGANEQFF
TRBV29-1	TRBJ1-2	CSALSPTGIYKWGYTF
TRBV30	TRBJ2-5	CAWSVPWLAGGGAQYF
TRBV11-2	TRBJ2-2	CASSPLWGGGTLGELFF